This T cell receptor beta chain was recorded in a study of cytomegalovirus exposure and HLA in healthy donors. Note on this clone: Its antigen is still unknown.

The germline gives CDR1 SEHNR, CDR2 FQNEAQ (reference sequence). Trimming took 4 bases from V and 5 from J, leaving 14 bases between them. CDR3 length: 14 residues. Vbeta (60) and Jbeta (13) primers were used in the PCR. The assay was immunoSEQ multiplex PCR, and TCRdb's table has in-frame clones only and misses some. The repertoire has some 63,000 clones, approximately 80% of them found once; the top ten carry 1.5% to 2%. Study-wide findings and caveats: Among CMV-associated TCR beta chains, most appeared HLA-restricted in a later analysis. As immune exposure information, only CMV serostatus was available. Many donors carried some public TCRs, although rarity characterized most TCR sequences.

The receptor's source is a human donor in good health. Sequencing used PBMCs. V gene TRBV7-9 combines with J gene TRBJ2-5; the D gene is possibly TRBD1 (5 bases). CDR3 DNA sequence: TGTGCCAGCAGCTGGACAAGGGTTGCCGAGACCCAGTACTTC. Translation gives CASSWTRVAETQYF.